The clone carrying this T cell receptor (beta chain) appeared a few times. Its antigen remains unidentified. The data stem from a study of T cell repertoires in cytomegalovirus infection. Study-wide context: From public TCR beta signatures came an indication of both CMV infection and matching HLA type. Overall study results and limits: There were carriers of CMV plus the relevant HLA, and cumulative public TCR beta family frequency identified them. The ex vivo response showed dominance by HLA-C-restricted CMV-specific TCR beta clonotypes.

TCRdb itself ran the reads through MiXCR, one entry per CDR3 protein. The repertoire has 740,000 or so distinct CDR3 sequences, roughly a third of them found once; the top ten carry roughly 2.8%. The germline CDR1 and CDR2 sequences are MRHNA and SNTAGT. V shed 0 bases and J shed 6 bases, with 8 bases lying between them. This CDR3 contains 13 residues. Specimen: PBMCs. The V call is TRBV6-4, the J call TRBJ1-1; possibly TRBD1 for D (5 bases). The receptor's source is a human donor in good health (CMV status not recorded). Some clones in this sample may be carry-over from other donors' samples. The CDR3: CASSDSWGSEAFF. Here the CDR3 DNA reads TGTGCCAGCAGTGACTCTTGGGGCTCTGAAGCTTTCTTT.